A selection of T cell receptor beta chains follows, all from one sample in a study of blood T cell repertoires in COVID-19. Data came from immunoSEQ multiplex PCR; TCRdb stores just in-frame clones and leaves some out. The repertoire holds approximately 37,000 clones, with approximately 92% as singletons. Sequencing was carried out using peripheral blood. The receptors originated from an elderly woman with acute or convalescent COVID-19. Both conserved end residues are part of each CDR3.

cdr3_aa j_call v_call
CASSQVAGATDTQYF TRBJ2-3 TRBV4-2
CASSIGGGTYEQYF TRBJ2-7 TRBV19
CASSPPDRAGTYGYTF TRBJ1-2 TRBV18
CASSQEGGTANYGYTF TRBJ1-2 TRBV3-1/TRBV3-2
CASSFEGGTEAFF TRBJ1-1 TRBV5-1
CASSLRTGPYSTDTQYF TRBJ2-3 TRBV7-2
CASSFLAGAQETQYF TRBJ2-5 TRBV5-1
CASSKNRDRVNQPQHF TRBJ1-5 TRBV19
CASSLNGQSNTGELFF TRBJ2-2 TRBV5-1
CASSTWGGAFF TRBJ1-1 TRBV12-3/TRBV12-4
CASSLPRTGGNTGELFF TRBJ2-2 TRBV7-8
CASSLGASGAHEQYF TRBJ2-7 TRBV3-1/TRBV3-2
CASSYSGGAFNPDTQYF TRBJ2-3 TRBV7-2
CASTRDRADYEQYF TRBJ2-7 TRBV7-9
CASSLDFLAKNIQYF TRBJ2-4 TRBV6-2/TRBV6-3
CASSVGQGGTEAFF TRBJ1-1 TRBV9
CASSLTGAADSPLHF TRBJ1-6 TRBV3-1/TRBV3-2
CASSPMAGGRSYEQYF TRBJ2-7 TRBV5-4
CASSFPGGNYGYTF TRBJ1-2 TRBV28
CASSAPRGLGNEQFF TRBJ2-1 TRBV25-1
CASSLGRQGNTGELFF TRBJ2-2 TRBV11-2
CATSRIRTSGGYQETQYF TRBJ2-5 TRBV15
CASSLESQETQYF TRBJ2-5 TRBV19
CATSDLPRGTTDQPQHF TRBJ1-5 TRBV24-1
CASSLGRQALYGYTF TRBJ1-2 TRBV7-2
CASGLEDRAYTF TRBJ1-2 TRBV12-5
CASRGQDYGYTF TRBJ1-2 TRBV21-1
CASSLRQGGPYEQYF TRBJ2-7 TRBV7-2
CASSSGQSSYEQYF TRBJ2-7 TRBV5-1
CASSPIQGVSSGANVLTF TRBJ2-6 TRBV7-7
CAISESRALRNTIYF TRBJ1-3 TRBV10-3
CASSMTEYGYTF TRBJ1-2 TRBV11-2
CASSRPTGETGNTIYF TRBJ1-3 TRBV4-3
CASSLVRGNYGYTF TRBJ1-2 TRBV5-1
CASSYERREAEAFF TRBJ1-1 TRBV6-2/TRBV6-3
CATSDLWGDPQNTEAFF TRBJ1-1 TRBV10-3
CASSPDRNTGELFF TRBJ2-2 TRBV6-2/TRBV6-3
CASSTGQGSYTGELFF TRBJ2-2 TRBV27
CASSFAIISGNYGYTF TRBJ1-2 TRBV5-1
CASSLVSGSADEQYF TRBJ2-7 TRBV7-9
CATSRAYSNQPQHF TRBJ1-5 TRBV15
CAIGSRGMNTEAFF TRBJ1-1 TRBV10-3
CASSQNGAGGTDTQYF TRBJ2-3 TRBV4-1
CASSPETGFSYEQYF TRBJ2-7 TRBV18
CASSLGLTYGYTF TRBJ1-2 TRBV7-9
CASSLLAGSGGELFF TRBJ2-2 TRBV5-1
CASSDGVGGGRRQTQYF TRBJ2-5 TRBV6-1
CASIGPGQGRWETQYF TRBJ2-5 TRBV2
CASSPLAGPETQYF TRBJ2-5 TRBV6-5
CAWAAGQAQHF TRBJ1-5 TRBV30
CASSLRTGGTGELFF TRBJ2-2 TRBV27
CASSPGQGFHEQYF TRBJ2-7 TRBV4-1
CASSLAAGMGNSPLHF TRBJ1-6 TRBV7-3
CASSGTGYQETQYF TRBJ2-5 TRBV5-1
CAGGGETNTGELFF TRBJ2-2 TRBV7-9
CASSATGQGVYGYTF TRBJ1-2 TRBV9